What follows is one T cell receptor beta chain and its context. Its antigen remains unidentified. The CDR3 is 15 amino acids. The ends lost 5 bases at V and 10 bases at J; junction bases unmatched: 17. In germline, CDR1 is MDHEN, CDR2 SYDVKM. The data originate from a study of TIL therapy for anti-PD-1-resistant metastatic lung cancer. Across the study: Median tumor PD-L1 proportion score was under 6.5%. Half of patients were current or former smokers.

The sample's time point: pre-treatment sample, taken before nivolumab and TIL therapy. Tumor tissue came from excised metastases, mostly pleural nodules or supraclavicular lymph nodes. Study outcomes and limitations: Many TIL product clones were absent from baseline tumor, suggesting clonal contraction.

This was the immunoSEQ v3 assay. Survey-level samples got 2 million to 2.5 million read pairs; deep-level samples got roughly 4.5-6.5 million. Clones were sequenced by immunoSEQ multiplex PCR, and TCRdb holds only the in-frame ones, with some missing. Among fewer than 30,000 clones listed, 60% to 70% were seen once. The specimen comprised tumor tissue, sampled at baseline. The clonotype comes from a woman aged 30-79 years with non-small cell lung cancer. The V call is TRBV28, the J call TRBJ2-7; 7 bases fit TRBD1. The CDR3 DNA reads as TGTGCCAGCAGTCCGCCCAACGACAGGGTTGGGGGACAGTACTTC. Translation gives CASSPPNDRVGGQYF.